The T cell receptor (beta chain) under discussion was sequenced for a study of monozygotic twins with inflammatory bowel disease. Study-level points and caveats: Patient repertoires may carry noise from differing immunosuppressive treatments. There was no support for any single strong signal or clonotype associated with IBD. Patients with IBD had less TCRbeta diversity (inverse Simpson) than their healthy co-twins.

In regard to this clonotype: Its antigen remains unidentified.

Per sample, reverse transcription was split into eight reactions. TCRdb re-called the 5' RACE reads and gives one entry per CDR3 protein, without DNA. The table lists 140,000 to 150,000 distinct CDR3 sequences. Germline CDR1 reads GTSNPN; CDR2 reads SVGIG (reference sequence). The CDR3 contains 14 residues. This receptor was obtained from a human donor with ulcerative colitis or Crohn's disease, or a healthy co-twin of an affected twin (not recorded which). Material for sequencing was blood. The gene calls are TRBV30 and TRBJ2-7; no DNA is available, so the TRBD1 call from TCRdb remains unchecked. CDR3 in amino acids: CAWGTGVRVYEQYF.